This T cell receptor beta chain was documented in a study of regulatory T cells in long-lasting Graves disease (dated by TCRdb to the early 2020s). With respect to the entire study: To count as having persistent Graves' disease, a patient had to have received antithyroid drug treatment for over 5 years with TSH receptor autoantibodies remaining persistently positive. This study used TCR sequencing and RNA sequencing of peripheral blood to compare persistent Graves' disease patients against newly diagnosed Graves' disease patients. The study was registered as a clinical trial and conducted in China. A total of 35 or so samples were covered by TCR sequencing, comprising approximately 13 persistent and approximately 20 newly diagnosed Graves' disease patients. Antithyroid drugs had been taken for approximately 9.5 years on average by persistent Graves' disease patients in the clinical cohort. Results the study describes overall, beyond this receptor: Sequencing and analysis were restricted to the TCR beta chain. Persistent patients shared more public clonotypes among themselves (around 2,800) than newly diagnosed patients did (approximately 970). Compared with newly diagnosed patients, persistent Graves' disease patients had lower TCR Shannon entropy and fewer highly expanded clones, which suggests clonal expansion. The authors noted that the small sample size was a limitation that may lower accuracy. Only peripheral blood was studied, because thyroid tissue, the primary lesion, was inaccessible. Persistent disease showed preferential use of TRBV28, TRBJ1-2 and TRBJ2-5, whereas newly diagnosed disease favored TRBV20-1 and TRBJ2-1.

In the germline V gene, CDR1 corresponds to SGHRS and CDR2 to YFSETQ. The junction shows trimming of 4 bases on V and 4 bases on J, plus 15 bases between the germline ends. The CDR3 holds 15 amino acids from the cysteine to the phenylalanine. Of all the DNA, just the CDR3 is kept, 45 bases in frame from base 1. The sample's time point, from its label and the paper: persistent/refractory GD, antithyroid drugs over 5 years with positive TRAb. RNA was extracted from PBMCs in TRIzol for both TCR sequencing and RNA sequencing. Graves' disease was diagnosed according to American Thyroid Association guidelines. Patients were recruited from an endocrinology department in Xi'an, China. From each patient, around 9 milliliters of peripheral blood was collected into an EDTA anticoagulant tube. PBMCs were isolated by Ficoll Paque Plus density gradient separation without further T cell sorting. An Agilent 2100 Bioanalyzer and agarose gel were used to check RNA quality, while a NanoDrop 2000 measured RNA concentration.

This clonotype was picked up many times. The specificity of this receptor is unknown. Base qualities are not at hand, and no much larger clone is one base apart. Library preparation used multiplex PCR. The listed sequencing device is Illumina HiSeq 4000. iRepertoire HTBI primers and Arm-PCR amplification of CDR3 regions were used to construct TCR beta libraries. Before sequencing, the PCR products went through gel purification. Concerning the study's data processing: Gene usage analysis of CDR3 amino acid clonotypes relied on the approximately 68 TRBV and over 13 TRBJ segments identified across samples. Filtered high-quality paired reads were merged into contigs using COPE and FqMerger. BLAST was used to align contigs to the IMGT TRBV, TRBD and TRBJ reference genes, and CDR3 was defined following IMGT. Highly expanded clones were defined as clonotypes with a frequency above 0.1%. Shannon entropy was used to measure repertoire diversity, and the Gini coefficient was used to measure V-J evenness. Public clonotypes were defined as clonotypes shared by more than one individual. TCRdb passed the public sequencing reads through fastp at Q25 and MiXCR, retaining productive beta sequences. One record per CDR3 amino acid sequence lists the most common genes and DNA. Clone size and V and J calls follow TCRdb, not the original study. This sample comprises 400,000 to 500,000 distinct CDR3 sequences, approximately 21% of them detected only once. In total, the top ten clones hold roughly 7.1% of the sample.

The V gene is TRBV5-1 and the J gene is TRBJ1-5; a confident D gene designation cannot be given. The source was peripheral blood mononuclear cells (PBMCs), collected when the disease was refractory, from a patient treated with antithyroid drugs. The receptor was isolated from a female donor with Graves disease. The sequenced DNA is TGCGCCAGCAGCACTAAACAAACAGCTAATCAGCCCCAGCATTTT. This gives the protein CASSTKQTANQPQHF.